The TCR beta chain described here comes from a study of blood T cell repertoires in COVID-19. As for the study in general: The United States, Italy and Spain were the sources of the acute and convalescent COVID-19 samples. Sources were T cells, B-cell-depleted T cells, or PBMCs; the material itself was cDNA or gDNA.

In the authors' workflow: Reference gene primers were amplified, and this amplification served to estimate nucleated cell counts. TCRdb keeps only in-frame clones here, not all; method: immunoSEQ multiplex PCR. D and trimming were read from the DNA, whereas the V and J calls and clone size are those reported in that table. Of fewer than 200,000 clones in the sample, 74% were seen once. After removal of 9 bases from V and 3 bases from J, the junction contained 9 bases not matched to a gene. Germline V gives CDR1 LNHDA, CDR2 SQIVND (reference sequence). CDR3 length equals 14 residues. Sequences were obtained from peripheral blood. The TCR was taken from a woman of 80 years or more with acute or convalescent COVID-19. This chain connects TRBV19 to TRBJ2-3; 7 nucleotides align to TRBD2. The CDR3 region has the DNA TGTGCCAGCTCCCTAGCGGTAAGGACAGATACGCAGTATTTT. Its translation is CASSLAVRTDTQYF.